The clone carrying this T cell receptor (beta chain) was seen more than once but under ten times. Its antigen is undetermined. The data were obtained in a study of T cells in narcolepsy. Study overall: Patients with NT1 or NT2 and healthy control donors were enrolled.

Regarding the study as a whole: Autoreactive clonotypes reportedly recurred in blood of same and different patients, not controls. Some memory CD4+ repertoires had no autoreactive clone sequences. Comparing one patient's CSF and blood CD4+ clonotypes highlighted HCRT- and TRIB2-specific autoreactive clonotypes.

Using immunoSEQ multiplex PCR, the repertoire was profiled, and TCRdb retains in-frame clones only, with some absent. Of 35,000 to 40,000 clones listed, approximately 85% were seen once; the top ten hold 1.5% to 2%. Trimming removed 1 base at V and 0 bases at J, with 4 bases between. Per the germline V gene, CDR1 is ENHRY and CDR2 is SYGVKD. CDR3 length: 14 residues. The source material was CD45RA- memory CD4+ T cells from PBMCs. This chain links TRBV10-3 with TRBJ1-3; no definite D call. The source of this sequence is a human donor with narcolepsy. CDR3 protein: CAISELRSGNTIYF. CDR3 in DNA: TGTGCCATCAGTGAGTTGCGCTCTGGAAACACCATATATTTT.